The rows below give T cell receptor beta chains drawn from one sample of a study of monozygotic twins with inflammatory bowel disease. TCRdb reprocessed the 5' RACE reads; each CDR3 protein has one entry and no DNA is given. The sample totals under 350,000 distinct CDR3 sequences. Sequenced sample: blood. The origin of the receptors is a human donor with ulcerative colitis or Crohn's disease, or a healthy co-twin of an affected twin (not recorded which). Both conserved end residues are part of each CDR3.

cdr3_aa: CASSQGQALGGYTF
j_call: TRBJ1-2
v_call: TRBV3-1

cdr3_aa: CASSLDRTSGGFYNEQFF
j_call: TRBJ2-1
v_call: TRBV11-2

cdr3_aa: CASSLTGVINYGYTF
j_call: TRBJ1-2
v_call: TRBV5-1

cdr3_aa: CASSPGFSIDGYTF
j_call: TRBJ1-2
v_call: TRBV7-9

cdr3_aa: CASSIDRTSGASYNEQFF
j_call: TRBJ2-1
v_call: TRBV19

cdr3_aa: CASTRRTSSQETQYF
j_call: TRBJ2-5
v_call: TRBV7-2

cdr3_aa: CASPRRPRAYNEQFF
j_call: TRBJ2-1
v_call: TRBV5-5

cdr3_aa: CASSGVRLAKNIQYF
j_call: TRBJ2-4
v_call: TRBV2

cdr3_aa: CASSESAGGPFNEQFF
j_call: TRBJ2-1
v_call: TRBV25-1

cdr3_aa: CASSFTENTGELFF
j_call: TRBJ2-2
v_call: TRBV7-2

cdr3_aa: CASSQEIGNNEQFF
j_call: TRBJ2-1
v_call: TRBV4-3

cdr3_aa: CASKWRVVSGGNNEQFF
j_call: TRBJ2-1
v_call: TRBV25-1

cdr3_aa: CSARDLTAGITGELFF
j_call: TRBJ2-2
v_call: TRBV20-1

cdr3_aa: CSVKEGVGLNQPQHF
j_call: TRBJ1-5
v_call: TRBV29-1

cdr3_aa: CASSLTRDNNQPQHF
j_call: TRBJ1-5
v_call: TRBV7-2

cdr3_aa: CSASPPGQINPEQFF
j_call: TRBJ2-1
v_call: TRBV20-1

cdr3_aa: CASTTYRGRGNTGELFF
j_call: TRBJ2-2
v_call: TRBV7-2

cdr3_aa: CASRDFQYRDRGNEQFF
j_call: TRBJ2-1
v_call: TRBV2

cdr3_aa: CSAVLGAGSSNEQFF
j_call: TRBJ2-1
v_call: TRBV20-1

cdr3_aa: CASRDPDGSEQYF
j_call: TRBJ2-7
v_call: TRBV5-1

cdr3_aa: CASSPTFSGSTDTQYF
j_call: TRBJ2-3
v_call: TRBV25-1

cdr3_aa: CASSLEGGRSYEQYF
j_call: TRBJ2-7
v_call: TRBV7-2

cdr3_aa: CASSFQAEAVYNEQFF
j_call: TRBJ2-1
v_call: TRBV27

cdr3_aa: CASSLTSGTGQSPLHF
j_call: TRBJ1-6
v_call: TRBV6-1

cdr3_aa: CASSLLGLDIQYF
j_call: TRBJ2-4
v_call: TRBV7-9

cdr3_aa: CASSFVQGVYEQYF
j_call: TRBJ2-7
v_call: TRBV12-3/TRBV12-4

cdr3_aa: CSVVARGQWDEQYF
j_call: TRBJ2-7
v_call: TRBV29-1

cdr3_aa: CASTWQLTNTGELFF
j_call: TRBJ2-2
v_call: TRBV4-1

cdr3_aa: CSAEVGQGDWGYTF
j_call: TRBJ1-2
v_call: TRBV29-1

cdr3_aa: CASSLATSGEYEQYF
j_call: TRBJ2-7
v_call: TRBV12-3/TRBV12-4

cdr3_aa: CSVSSGGKDTQYF
j_call: TRBJ2-3
v_call: TRBV29-1

cdr3_aa: CASSQDGGAYNEQFF
j_call: TRBJ2-1
v_call: TRBV4-2

cdr3_aa: CASSENRGVEYGYTF
j_call: TRBJ1-2
v_call: TRBV5-1

cdr3_aa: CASSPGPSGNTIYF
j_call: TRBJ1-3
v_call: TRBV7-2

cdr3_aa: CATSSLGVVEAFF
j_call: TRBJ1-1
v_call: TRBV15

cdr3_aa: CASSTPGRTQETQYF
j_call: TRBJ2-5
v_call: TRBV7-2

cdr3_aa: CASSQAGGVSGANVLTF
j_call: TRBJ2-6
v_call: TRBV3-1

cdr3_aa: CASSKMGGDGEGRPYEQYF
j_call: TRBJ2-7
v_call: TRBV11-2

cdr3_aa: CASSSTGKSYGYTF
j_call: TRBJ1-2
v_call: TRBV12-3/TRBV12-4

cdr3_aa: CASSLRGHSGANVLTF
j_call: TRBJ2-6
v_call: TRBV5-1

cdr3_aa: CSGKLWETQYF
j_call: TRBJ2-5
v_call: TRBV29-1

cdr3_aa: CASSPPTSANIQYF
j_call: TRBJ2-4
v_call: TRBV18

cdr3_aa: CASSWGGAEAFF
j_call: TRBJ1-1
v_call: TRBV7-9

cdr3_aa: CASSLGDRGSGGYTF
j_call: TRBJ1-2
v_call: TRBV11-2

cdr3_aa: CASSSPTGGAYEQYF
j_call: TRBJ2-7
v_call: TRBV7-9

cdr3_aa: CSASADREGSTDTQYF
j_call: TRBJ2-3
v_call: TRBV20-1

cdr3_aa: CASSPPDRDYEQYF
j_call: TRBJ2-7
v_call: TRBV12-3/TRBV12-4

cdr3_aa: CASSSTGVSNYEQYF
j_call: TRBJ2-7
v_call: TRBV6-5

cdr3_aa: CASSGQGSYTF
j_call: TRBJ1-2
v_call: TRBV12-3/TRBV12-4

cdr3_aa: CASSPRQGQGNQPQHF
j_call: TRBJ1-5
v_call: TRBV6-2/TRBV6-3

cdr3_aa: CASSFISGGLYEQYF
j_call: TRBJ2-7
v_call: TRBV5-1

cdr3_aa: CASSQEAGVSYEQYF
j_call: TRBJ2-7
v_call: TRBV4-3

cdr3_aa: CASSQGVQETQYF
j_call: TRBJ2-5
v_call: TRBV27

cdr3_aa: CASKLEEVYGYTF
j_call: TRBJ1-2
v_call: TRBV6-2/TRBV6-3

cdr3_aa: CASIWVGNTGELFF
j_call: TRBJ2-2
v_call: TRBV28

cdr3_aa: CASSQLGVVGVNEQYF
j_call: TRBJ2-7
v_call: TRBV28

cdr3_aa: CASSPALRDPYEQYF
j_call: TRBJ2-7
v_call: TRBV4-2

cdr3_aa: CASSPNRRNDYELYF
j_call: TRBJ2-7
v_call: TRBV19

cdr3_aa: CSASLAGKDTQYF
j_call: TRBJ2-3
v_call: TRBV29-1

cdr3_aa: CASSLGAGAYEQYF
j_call: TRBJ2-7
v_call: TRBV13